Shown below are 6 T cell receptor beta chains from a single sample sequenced in a study of blood T cell repertoires in COVID-19. Here immunoSEQ multiplex PCR was the method, and the copy in TCRdb shows in-frame clones only, minus some. The table records 24,000 or so clones, roughly 87% of them present only once. Sequenced material: peripheral blood. All receptors come from a human donor in a cohort sampled during active COVID-19. The donor label of this sample is uncertain.

In this sample, this clone turned up once. The chain links TRBV5-1 to TRBJ2-5, with 9 bases that match TRBD2. The CDR3 runs 14 residues. CDR1 SGHRS and CDR2 YFSETQ come from the germline V gene. Trimming removed 3 bases from V and 5 bases from J; junction bases left unmatched: 5. CDR3 nucleotides: TGCGCCAGCAGCTCCGCGGGGGGGCTGGAGACCCAGTACTTC. The encoded protein is CASSSAGGLETQYF.

This chain uses TRBV7-2 with TRBJ2-7; D may be TRBD1 (6 bases). Germline V CDR1 and CDR2: SGHTA, FQGNSA. Between the trimmed V and J ends, which lost 4 bases and 6 bases, there was a span of 16 bases. The length of the CDR3 is 14 residues. The CDR3 sequence: CASSYDRRRGEQYF. The CDR3, as DNA: TGTGCCAGCAGCTACGACAGGCGTCGGGGCGAGCAGTACTTC. Looking up the rest from reference TRBV7-2 and TRBJ2-7 gives the full variable domain: GAGVSQSPSNKVTEKGKDVELRCDPISGHTALYWYRQSLGQGLEFLIYFQGNSAPDKSGLPSDRFSAERTGGSVSTLTIQRTQQEDSAVYLCASSYDRRRGEQYFGPGTRLTVT.

The chain links TRBV5-8 to TRBJ1-6; D is perhaps TRBD1 (5 bases). V dropped 1 base and J dropped 10 bases, with 15 bases sitting between them. There are 15 residues in the CDR3. Germline CDR1 is SGHTS and CDR2 is YDEGEE. The CDR3 here is CASSLLGEGRSPLHF. The CDR3 DNA is TGTGCCAGCAGCTTGTTGGGGGAGGGTCGCTCACCCCTCCACTTT.

This chain connects TRBV19 to TRBJ1-1; 7 bases align to TRBD1. Trimming removed 8 bases from V and 1 base from J; junction bases left unmatched: 7. Looked up from germline, CDR1 is LNHDA and CDR2 is SQIVND (reference sequence). The CDR3 runs 14 residues. The CDR3 nucleotides are TGTGCCAGTTCCCCGGGACAGAAGAACACTGAAGCTTTCTTT. It translates to CASSPGQKNTEAFF.

The V call is TRBV19, the J call TRBJ2-1, with 8 bases that match TRBD2. The germline CDR1 and CDR2 sequences are LNHDA and SQIVND (reference sequence). The CDR3 runs 15 residues. V trimming: 6 bases; J trimming: 7 bases; junction bases outside the gene matches: 11. CDR3 nucleotide sequence: TGTGCCAGTAGGCCCGCCGGGGGGGGCTTGAATGAGCAGTTCTTC. Protein sequence: CASRPAGGGLNEQFF. The full variable domain, in which reference TRBV19 and TRBJ2-1 provide the parts outside the CDR3, is DGGITQSPKYLFRKEGQNVTLSCEQNLNHDAMYWYRQDPGQGLRLIYYSQIVNDFQKGDIAEGYSVSREKKESFPLTVTSAQKNPTAFYLCASRPAGGGLNEQFFGPGTRLTVL.

This chain connects TRBV4-1 to TRBJ1-5, with D uncertain. The germline V gene has CDR1 MGHRA and CDR2 YSYEKL. The CDR3 is 15 amino acids. Trimming removed 0 bases at V and 4 bases at J, with 10 bases between. CDR3 residues: CASSQDFGGNQPQHF. The CDR3 coding sequence is TGCGCCAGCAGCCAAGACTTTGGCGGGAATCAGCCCCAGCATTTT.